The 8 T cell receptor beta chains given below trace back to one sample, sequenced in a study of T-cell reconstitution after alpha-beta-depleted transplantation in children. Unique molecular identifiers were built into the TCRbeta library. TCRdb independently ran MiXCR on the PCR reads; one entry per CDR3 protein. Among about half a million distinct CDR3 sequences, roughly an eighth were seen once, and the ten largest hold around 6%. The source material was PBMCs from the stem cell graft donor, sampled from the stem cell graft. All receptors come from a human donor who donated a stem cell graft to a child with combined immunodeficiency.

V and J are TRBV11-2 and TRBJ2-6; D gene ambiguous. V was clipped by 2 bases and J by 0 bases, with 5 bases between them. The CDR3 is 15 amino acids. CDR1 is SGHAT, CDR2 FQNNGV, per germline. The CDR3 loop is CASSLQYSGANVLTF. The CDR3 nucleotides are TGTGCCAGCAGCTTACAGTACTCTGGGGCCAACGTCCTGACTTTC.

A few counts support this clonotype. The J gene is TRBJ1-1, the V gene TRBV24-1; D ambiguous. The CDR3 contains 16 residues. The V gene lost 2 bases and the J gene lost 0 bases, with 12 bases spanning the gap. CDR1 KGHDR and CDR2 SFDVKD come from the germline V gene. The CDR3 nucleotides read TGTGCCACCAGTGATTGGCCAGGAGGGATGAACACTGAAGCTTTCTTT. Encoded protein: CATSDWPGGMNTEAFF.

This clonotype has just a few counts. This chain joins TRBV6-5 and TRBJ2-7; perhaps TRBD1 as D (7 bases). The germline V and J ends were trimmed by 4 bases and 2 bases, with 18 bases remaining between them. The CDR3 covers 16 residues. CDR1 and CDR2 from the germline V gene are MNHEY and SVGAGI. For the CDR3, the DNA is TGTGCCAGCAGTTCCGACCGCGGGACAGATGCCTACGAGCAGTACTTC. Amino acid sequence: CASSSDRGTDAYEQYF.

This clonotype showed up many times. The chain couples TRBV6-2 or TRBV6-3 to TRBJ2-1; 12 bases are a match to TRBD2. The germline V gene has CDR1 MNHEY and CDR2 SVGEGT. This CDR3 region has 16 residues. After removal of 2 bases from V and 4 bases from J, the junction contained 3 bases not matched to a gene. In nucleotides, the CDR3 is TGTGCCAGCAGTTACGGGACTAGCGGGCCATACAATGAGCAGTTCTTC. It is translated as CASSYGTSGPYNEQFF.

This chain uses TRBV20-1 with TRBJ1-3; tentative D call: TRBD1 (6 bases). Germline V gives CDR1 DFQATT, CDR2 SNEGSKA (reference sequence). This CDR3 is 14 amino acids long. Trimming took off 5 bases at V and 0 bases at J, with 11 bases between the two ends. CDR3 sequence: CSALGRGSGNTIYF. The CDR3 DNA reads TGCAGTGCTCTTGGCAGGGGCTCTGGAAACACCATATATTTT.

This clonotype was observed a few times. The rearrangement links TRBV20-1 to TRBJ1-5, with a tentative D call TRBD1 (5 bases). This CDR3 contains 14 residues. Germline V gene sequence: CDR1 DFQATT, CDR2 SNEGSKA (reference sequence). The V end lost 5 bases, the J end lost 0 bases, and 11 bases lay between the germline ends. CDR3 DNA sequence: TGCAGTGCTGGGTCGACAGCTAGCAATCAGCCCCAGCATTTT. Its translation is CSAGSTASNQPQHF.

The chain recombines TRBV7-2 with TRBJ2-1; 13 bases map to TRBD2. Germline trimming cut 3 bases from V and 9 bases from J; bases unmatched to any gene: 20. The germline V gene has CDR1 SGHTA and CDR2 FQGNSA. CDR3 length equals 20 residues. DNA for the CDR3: TGTGCCAGCAGCTTGAGGCTGGCAGTTCTGACTAGCGGGAGGTCGCGTGAGCAGTTCTTC. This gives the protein CASSLRLAVLTSGRSREQFF.

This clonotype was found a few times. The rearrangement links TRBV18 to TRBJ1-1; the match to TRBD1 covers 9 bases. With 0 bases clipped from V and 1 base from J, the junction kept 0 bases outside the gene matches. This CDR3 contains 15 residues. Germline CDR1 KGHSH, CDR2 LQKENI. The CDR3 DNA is TGTGCCAGCTCACCACCGGACAGGGGGAACACTGAAGCTTTCTTT. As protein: CASSPPDRGNTEAFF.